This TCR beta chain was found in a study of tumor and adjacent non-tumor tissue in lung cancer. Study details: Patients comprised eleven to twelve adenocarcinoma, 2 squamous cell carcinoma and 1 small cell lung cancer. The patients, 10 to 11 men and 4 or 5 women, were roughly 30 to 85 with stage I to III disease. General study results and limits: Tumor tissue had significantly higher TCR diversity than normal lung. Tumor repertoires had a smaller top 100 clone share than normal lung.

Looked up from germline, CDR1 is MNHNS and CDR2 is SASEGT. The CDR3 is 15 amino acids. A modified ARM-PCR protocol with three rounds of nested PCR amplified TCRbeta. TCRdb reanalysed the multiplex PCR reads using MiXCR and keeps one entry per CDR3 protein. The table records about 200,000 distinct CDR3 sequences, about 76% of them present only once. Points on this clonotype: Its target is unknown. A much larger clone differs from this one at a single base, so this may be a read error.

RNA was extracted from bulk tissue without any cell sorting. The source of this sequence is a man in his 60s with non-small cell lung cancer. The chain carries TRBV6-1 and TRBJ1-4; possibly TRBD1 for D (6 bases). Sequenced material: lung tumor tissue. The CDR3 DNA reads TGTGCCAGCAGAGCGTACAGGGTGACTAATGAAGAACTGTTTTTT. Residues: CASRAYRVTNEELFF.